This record concerns one TCR beta chain sequence. In the original analysis: Amplification with reference gene primers provided the estimates of nucleated cell counts. Profiled with immunoSEQ multiplex PCR; TCRdb holds only in-frame clones, not every one. That table is the source of V, J and clone size, and D and trimming were worked out from the DNA. Here the sample spans about 180,000 clones, about 81% being singletons. This CDR3 has 15 amino acids. Trimming took off 4 bases at V and 6 bases at J, with 13 bases between the two ends. Germline values: CDR1 KGHSH, CDR2 LQKENI. This sample was taken from a study of blood T cell repertoires in COVID-19. Looking at the study overall: Specimens from acute and convalescent COVID-19 originated in the United States, Italy and Spain. T cells, B-cell-depleted T cells, or PBMCs supplied cDNA or gDNA.

The specimen sequenced was peripheral blood. The TCR sequence derives from a woman in her 70s with acute or convalescent COVID-19. The chain couples TRBV18 to TRBJ1-6; D not certain. CDR3 in amino acids: CASSQVQLVNSPLHF. Here the CDR3 DNA reads TGTGCCAGCTCACAAGTACAACTAGTTAATTCACCCCTCCACTTT.